The table lists the clone carrying this T cell receptor (beta chain) with a few counts. As yet, its antigen is unknown. Sequence at one end of the junction differs from germline and may be a read error. The authors built TCR beta libraries using iRepertoire HTBI primers and Arm-PCR of CDR3 regions. TCRdb passed the multiplex PCR reads through MiXCR, listing each CDR3 protein once. Among about 380,000 distinct CDR3 sequences listed, roughly 15% were seen once. The data stem from a study of regulatory T cells in long-lasting Graves disease. Regarding the study as a whole: Persistent disease exhibited a predilection for TRBV28, TRBJ1-2 and TRBJ2-5.

There are 14 residues in the CDR3. CDR1 and CDR2 from the germline V gene are SEHNR and FQNEAQ (reference sequence). As for time point: newly diagnosed GD, antithyroid drugs for less than 3 months. Preparation of the TCR library used RNA extracted from PBMCs. J is TRBJ1-1 and V is TRBV7-9, with D tentatively TRBD1 (5 bases). The sequenced sample was peripheral blood mononuclear cells (PBMCs), obtained at new diagnosis, from a patient treated with antithyroid drugs. This clonotype originated in a female donor with Graves disease. Written as DNA, the CDR3 is TGTGCCGGCAGCGGACAAGGAATGAACACTGAAGCTTTCTTT. Translating gives CAGSGQGMNTEAFF. The variable domain in full, with the rest retrieved from reference TRBV7-9 and TRBJ1-1, is DTGVSQNPRHKITKRGQNVTFRCDPISEHNRLYWYRQTLGQGPEFLTYFQNEAQLEKSRLLSDRFSAERPKGSFSTLEIQRTEQGDSAMYLCAGSGQGMNTEAFFGQGTRLTVV.